The T cell receptor beta chain under discussion was sequenced for a study of response to subunit inactivated influenza vaccine. TCRdb itself ran the RT-PCR reads through MiXCR, one entry per CDR3 protein. The sample includes more than 550,000 distinct CDR3 sequences, around 11% of them seen just once. This clonotype has just a few counts. This sample also appeared in a second study, on T cells expressing NK-cell markers. That study adds: Generation of TCR beta cDNA was performed by 5'RACE template switching incorporating UMIs. Most of the eight sequenced donors tested HCMV-seropositive; one tested seronegative. Sorting was restricted to alpha-beta TCR T cells by an anti-gamma-delta TCR antibody in several experiments. It was still unclear whether expanded NKG2C+ T cell clones were HCMV specific.

The sequencing used PBMCs from blood, collected on the day of vaccination. This clonotype was obtained from a man aged 50 or older who received an inactivated influenza vaccine.

The CDR3 DNA reads as TGTGCCACCAGCCTAGGGGACACGGAACAGCCCCAGCATTTT. Translation: CATSLGDTEQPQHF. The rearrangement links TRBV15 to TRBJ1-5; D might be TRBD1 (6 bases). The CDR3 has 14 residues. Germline V gene data show CDR1 as LNHNV and CDR2 as YYDKDF (reference sequence). V lost 5 bases and J 7 bases, leaving 15 bases between the germline ends.